The rows below give T cell receptor beta chains drawn from one sample of a study of cytomegalovirus exposure and HLA in healthy donors. The data were produced by immunoSEQ multiplex PCR, yet TCRdb's version contains in-frame clones alone and is incomplete. The sample contains some 250,000 clones, 90% of which appear only once. Specimen: PBMCs. The receptors come from a woman under 30 in good health and CMV-seronegative. Each CDR3 is given with its conserved first and last residue. Fields, in order: V gene, clone size, J gene, D gene, CDR3 protein, CDR3 DNA. The D gene is left open where the match is weak. A clone size is listed for some rows: how often the clone was seen (once, few, many), or a class if it is expanded.

V: TRBV7-6
size: NA
J: TRBJ2-4
D: NA
CDR3: CASSPINSKNIQYF
DNA: TGTGCCAGCAGCCCGATAAACTCCAAAAACATTCAGTACTTC

V: TRBV2
size: NA
J: TRBJ1-6
D: TRBD1
CDR3: CASSGWTGGSPLHF
DNA: TGTGCCAGCAGTGGCTGGACAGGGGGTTCACCCCTCCACTTT

V: TRBV2
size: NA
J: TRBJ1-1
D: NA
CDR3: CASNLNTEAFF
DNA: TGTGCCAGCAATTTAAACACTGAAGCTTTCTTT

V: TRBV7-8
size: NA
J: TRBJ1-3
D: NA
CDR3: CASSLSGLSGNTIYF
DNA: TGTGCCAGCAGCTTATCGGGGTTATCTGGAAACACCATATATTTT

V: TRBV30
size: NA
J: TRBJ2-2
D: TRBD1
CDR3: CAWSPGQRNTGELFF
DNA: TGTGCCTGGAGCCCGGGACAGAGAAACACCGGGGAGCTGTTTTTT

V: TRBV10-2
size: NA
J: TRBJ2-7
D: TRBD2
CDR3: CASSKSSGGSSYEQYF
DNA: TGCGCCAGCAGTAAATCTAGCGGGGGGAGCTCCTACGAGCAGTACTTC

V: TRBV7-9
size: once
J: TRBJ2-6
D: TRBD1
CDR3: CANPGQGSGANVLTF
DNA: TGTGCCAACCCGGGACAGGGCTCTGGGGCCAACGTCCTGACTTTC

V: TRBV11-1
size: NA
J: TRBJ2-7
D: NA
CDR3: CASSRDTYEQYF
DNA: TGTGCCAGCAGCCGGGACACCTACGAGCAGTACTTC

V: TRBV19
size: NA
J: TRBJ1-1
D: TRBD1
CDR3: CASSIRGTGGEAFF
DNA: TGTGCCAGTAGTATCAGAGGGACAGGGGGCGAAGCTTTCTTT

V: TRBV7-6
size: NA
J: TRBJ1-5
D: TRBD1
CDR3: CASSLIGGTASGPQHF
DNA: TGTGCCAGCAGCTTAATCGGTGGGACAGCCTCGGGGCCCCAGCATTTT

V: TRBV7-9
size: NA
J: TRBJ1-6
D: TRBD1
CDR3: CASSETGGRSPLHF
DNA: TGTGCCAGCAGCGAGACAGGGGGCCGTTCACCCCTCCACTTT